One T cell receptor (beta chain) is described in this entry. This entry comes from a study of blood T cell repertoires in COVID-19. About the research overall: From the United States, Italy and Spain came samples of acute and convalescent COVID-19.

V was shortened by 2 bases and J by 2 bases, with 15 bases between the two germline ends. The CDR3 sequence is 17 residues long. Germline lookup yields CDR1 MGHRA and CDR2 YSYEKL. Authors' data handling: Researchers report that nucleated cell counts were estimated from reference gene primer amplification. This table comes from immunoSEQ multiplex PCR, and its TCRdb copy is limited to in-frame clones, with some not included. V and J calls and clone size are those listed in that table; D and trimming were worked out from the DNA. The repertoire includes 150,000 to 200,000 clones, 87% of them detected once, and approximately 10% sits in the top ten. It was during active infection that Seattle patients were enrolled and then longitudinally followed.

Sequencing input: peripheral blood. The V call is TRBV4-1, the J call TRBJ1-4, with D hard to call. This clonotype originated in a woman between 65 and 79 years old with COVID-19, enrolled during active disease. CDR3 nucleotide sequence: TGCGCCAGCAGCCAATCCATCGGAGGGCATACTAATGAAAAACTGTTTTTT. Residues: CASSQSIGGHTNEKLFF.